Each of the 32 T cell receptor beta chains below was sequenced from the same sample in a study of cytomegalovirus exposure and HLA in healthy donors. The PCR used 60 Vbeta and 13 Jbeta primers. Assay used: immunoSEQ multiplex PCR; TCRdb lists only in-frame clones, some missing. The data contain roughly 120,000 clones, approximately 76% of them singletons. Sequenced input: PBMCs. The receptor source for this set is a man between 60 and 75 years old in good health and CMV-seropositive.

V is TRBV9 and J is TRBJ2-3, with 8 bases identical to TRBD1. The CDR3 is 13 residues long. CDR1 and CDR2 from the germline V gene are SGDLS and YYNGEE. The J segment lost 5 bases and the V segment lost 4 bases, leaving 3 bases of the junction unmatched. The DNA for the CDR3 is TGTGCCAGCAGCTTGACAGGGGTAGATACGCAGTATTTT. This sequence encodes CASSLTGVDTQYF. The whole variable domain, remainder taken from reference TRBV9 and TRBJ2-3, is DSGVTQTPKHLITATGQRVTLRCSPRSGDLSVYWYQQSLDQGLQFLIQYYNGEERAKGNILERFSAQQFPDLHSELNLSSLELGDSALYFCASSLTGVDTQYFGPGTRLTVL.

This clone was counted a few times. This rearrangement joins TRBV10-3 to TRBJ2-1; 8 nucleotides match TRBD2. Germline lookup yields CDR1 ENHRY and CDR2 SYGVKD. The CDR3 consists of 13 residues. Unmatched junction bases numbered 10, after V lost 9 bases and J lost 9 bases. This chain's CDR3 is CAIARGGRGEQFF. CDR3 DNA sequence: TGTGCCATAGCTCGGGGGGGGAGAGGTGAGCAGTTCTTC.

This chain connects TRBV28 to TRBJ1-1; 10 bases are shared with TRBD1. Looked up from germline, CDR1 is MDHEN and CDR2 is SYDVKM. Losses at the gene ends were 5 bases for V and 6 bases for J; bases not matched to a gene: 6. This CDR3 is 14 amino acids long. CDR3 sequence (DNA): TGTGCCAGCAGTGCCGGACAGGGGGTCGCTGAAGCTTTCTTT. Protein product: CASSAGQGVAEAFF.

The gene calls are TRBV19 and TRBJ1-1; TRBD1 matches 7 bases. This CDR3 is built from 12 residues. Germline CDR1 LNHDA, CDR2 SQIVND (reference sequence). V lost 5 bases and J lost 5; bases outside the gene matches: 2. CDR3 protein: CASSVRGTEAFF. The DNA of the CDR3 is TGTGCCAGTAGTGTCAGGGGGACTGAAGCTTTCTTT.

The chain is built from TRBV5-1 and TRBJ1-1; possibly TRBD1 for D (6 bases). V was shortened by 6 bases and J by 1 base, with 16 bases between the two germline ends. This CDR3 is 15 amino acids long. Germline V gene sequence: CDR1 SGHRS, CDR2 YFSETQ. The CDR3 DNA reads TGCGCCAGCACCCTTACCACAGGGCCGAACACTGAAGCTTTCTTT. It is translated as CASTLTTGPNTEAFF.

The chain carries TRBV10-1 and TRBJ2-7; TRBD1 matches 8 bases. This CDR3 has 15 amino acids. Trimming cost V 0 bases and J 4 bases; bases outside gene matches: 5. CDR1 and CDR2 from the germline V gene are WNHNN and SYGVQD (reference sequence). This CDR3 is CASSESGQGGYEQYF. In nucleotides, the CDR3 is TGCGCCAGCAGTGAGTCAGGACAGGGTGGGTACGAGCAGTACTTC.

The J gene is TRBJ1-5, the V gene TRBV18, with a weak D call TRBD1 (5 bases). V lost 2 bases, J lost 4 bases, and 9 bases lay in between. The CDR3 has 14 amino acids. Germline-derived CDR1 and CDR2 are KGHSH and LQKENI. The CDR3 region is CASSPGAENQPQHF. CDR3 sequence (DNA): TGTGCCAGCTCACCAGGGGCAGAAAATCAGCCCCAGCATTTT.

The V call is TRBV9, the J call TRBJ2-1; 7 bases fit TRBD2. The junction had 7 bases not matched to a gene; V was cut back by 0 bases and J by 7 bases. This CDR3 is 15 amino acids long. Germline V gene sequence: CDR1 SGDLS, CDR2 YYNGEE. CDR3 DNA sequence: TGTGCCAGCAGCGTAGGGGGGGGAGGGGCTAATGAGCAGTTCTTC. Protein: CASSVGGGGANEQFF.

This chain connects TRBV19 to TRBJ2-1; 10 nucleotides match TRBD2. Losses at the gene ends were 3 bases for V and 6 bases for J; bases not matched to a gene: 14. Germline V gives CDR1 LNHDA, CDR2 SQIVND (reference sequence). The CDR3 totals 18 residues. Here the CDR3 DNA reads TGTGCCAGTAGTATCAGCGGGGGGGCGAGACTTCGGGGCAATGAGCAGTTCTTC. It translates to CASSISGGARLRGNEQFF.

The rearrangement links TRBV5-1 to TRBJ2-1; weak D call: TRBD2 (6 bases). Germline CDR1 and CDR2: SGHRS and YFSETQ. The V end was cut by 1 base, the J end by 5 bases, with 16 bases between. The CDR3 loop spans 16 amino acids. The CDR3 DNA reads as TGCGCCAGCAGCTTGCGCCGACCCTCTAGCGACAATGAGCAGTTCTTC. It specifies CASSLRRPSSDNEQFF.

With respect to this clone: A junction boundary mismatches the germline segment, possibly from a read error. The chain carries TRBV7-9 and TRBJ1-2, with D unresolved. Per germline, CDR1 SEHNR and CDR2 FQNEAQ (reference sequence). The length of the CDR3 is 14 residues. Here the CDR3 DNA reads TGTTCCAGCAGCTTAGTGGGCAGCAACTATGGCTACACCTTC. This sequence encodes CSSSLVGSNYGYTF.

The chain links TRBV30 to TRBJ1-2; 9 nucleotides agree with TRBD1. Germline-derived CDR1 and CDR2 are GTSNPN and SVGIG (reference sequence). The ends lost 4 bases at V and 4 bases at J; junction bases unmatched: 10. There are 15 residues in the CDR3. CDR3 sequence (DNA): TGTGCCTGGACGGACAGGGGTGTACGGATCTATGGCTACACCTTC. It codes for CAWTDRGVRIYGYTF.

The chain couples TRBV15 to TRBJ1-2, with D possibly TRBD1 on 5 matching bases. V lost 0 bases and J lost 6, with 17 bases in between. In germline, CDR1 is LNHNV, CDR2 YYDKDF (reference sequence). There are 16 residues in the CDR3. The CDR3 reads CATSRDGWGDVDGYTF. CDR3 bases: TGTGCCACCAGCAGAGATGGGTGGGGGGACGTCGATGGCTACACCTTC.

Only a few counts were recorded for this clone. The chain joins TRBV10-3 to TRBJ2-3, with 10 bases lining up with TRBD1. The germline CDR1 and CDR2 sequences are ENHRY and SYGVKD. The CDR3 is made up of 15 amino acids. J gave up 4 bases and V 5 bases, and 6 bases lay outside the gene matches. The CDR3 reads CAISRDRGGSDTQYF. The CDR3 DNA reads as TGTGCCATCAGTCGGGACAGGGGAGGATCAGATACGCAGTATTTT.

The chain has TRBV4-2 and TRBJ2-5; 10 bases match TRBD2. Germline trimming cut 0 bases from V and 5 bases from J; bases unmatched to any gene: 12. Germline CDR1 LGHNA, CDR2 YNFKEQ. CDR3 length: 18 amino acids. For the CDR3, the DNA is TGTGCCAGCAGCCAAGATAGGGTCGCTAGCGGGAGTGGCGAGACCCAGTACTTC. Its protein product is CASSQDRVASGSGETQYF.

This rearrangement joins TRBV18 to TRBJ2-1, with 9 bases that match TRBD2. Per the germline V gene, CDR1 is KGHSH and CDR2 is LQKENI. The CDR3 has 14 amino acids. V gave up 6 bases and J gave up 8 bases; unmatched junction bases: 8. The CDR3 coding sequence is TGTGCCAGCTCCCTCAGCGGGAGGCGCTATGAGCAGTTCTTC. As protein: CASSLSGRRYEQFF.

V is TRBV5-1 and J is TRBJ2-7; D might be TRBD1 (6 bases). This CDR3 is built from 12 residues. CDR1 SGHRS and CDR2 YFSETQ come from the germline V gene. The V gene lost 6 bases and the J gene lost 2 bases, with 9 bases spanning the gap. The CDR3 DNA reads as TGCGCCAGCACAGGGGACCCCTACGAGCAGTACTTC. This sequence encodes CASTGDPYEQYF.

The rearrangement links TRBV6-4 to TRBJ1-5, with 7 nucleotides matching TRBD1. Looked up from germline, CDR1 is MRHNA and CDR2 is SNTAGT. V shed 6 bases and J 0 bases; nucleotides not matched to a gene: 5. CDR3 length: 15 amino acids. This chain's CDR3 is CASRPQGNSNQPQHF. The CDR3 nucleotides read TGTGCCAGCAGACCACAGGGGAATAGCAATCAGCCCCAGCATTTT.

The V and J genes are TRBV27 and TRBJ2-7; maybe TRBD1 (6 bases). The CDR3 extends over 13 amino acids. Germline CDR1 is MNHEY and CDR2 is SMNVEV (reference sequence). The V and J ends lost 2 bases and 7 bases respectively, with 12 bases between them. CDR3 sequence: CASSLLSRGEQYF. The CDR3 bases are TGTGCCAGCAGTTTACTCAGCAGGGGAGAGCAGTACTTC.

The rearrangement links TRBV2 to TRBJ1-5, with 8 bases matching TRBD1. This CDR3 has 16 residues. V trimming: 6 bases; J trimming: 2 bases; junction bases outside the gene matches: 9. Germline V gene lookup returns CDR1 SNHLY and CDR2 FYNNEI. CDR3 nucleotide sequence: TGTGCCAGCAGACCTCAGGGGGCTTGGGGCAATCAGCCCCAGCATTTT. This gives the protein CASRPQGAWGNQPQHF.

This rearrangement joins TRBV2 to TRBJ2-7; 8 bases agree with TRBD1. The CDR3 is 14 amino acids. Germline lookup yields CDR1 SNHLY and CDR2 FYNNEI. V shed 8 bases, J shed 6 bases, and the junction held 12 bases outside the gene matches. Written as DNA, the CDR3 is TGTGCCAGCGGGTCGACAGGGGTTTTTGGCGAGCAGTACTTC. Translating gives CASGSTGVFGEQYF.

CDR3 sequence (DNA): TGTGCCAGCAGCTTATTAACAGGGACCTACGAGCAGTACTTC. This translates into CASSLLTGTYEQYF. The chain combines TRBV7-9 with TRBJ2-7, with TRBD1 as a possible D gene (6 bases). This CDR3 is 14 amino acids long. The germline V gene encodes CDR1 SEHNR and CDR2 FQNEAQ (reference sequence). The V end was cut by 2 bases, the J end by 2 bases, with 10 bases between.

V usage is TRBV5-1 and J usage is TRBJ2-3; D uncertain. V lost 0 bases and J lost 3, with 11 bases in between. Germline V gives CDR1 SGHRS, CDR2 YFSETQ. The CDR3 runs to 15 residues. The CDR3 DNA reads TGCGCCAGCAGCTTGGAAACACCAGCGACAGATACGCAGTATTTT. Its protein is CASSLETPATDTQYF.

The genes are TRBV5-5 and TRBJ2-7, with D possibly matching TRBD1 (5 bases). From germline, CDR1 is SGHKS and CDR2 YYEKEE (reference sequence). The CDR3 totals 14 residues. V lost 0 bases and J lost 2, with 9 bases in between. The DNA of the CDR3 is TGTGCCAGCAGCTTGGTAGACAGTACCTACGAGCAGTACTTC. Translating it yields CASSLVDSTYEQYF.

This clone turned up a few times. The rearrangement joins TRBV2 to TRBJ2-1; 12 nucleotides align to TRBD2. The germline V gene encodes CDR1 SNHLY and CDR2 FYNNEI. The CDR3 is made up of 15 amino acids. V lost 8 bases and J lost 4; bases outside the gene matches: 6. This CDR3 is CASALLAGGYNEQFF. The DNA for the CDR3 is TGTGCCAGCGCCCTACTAGCGGGAGGATACAATGAGCAGTTCTTC.

CDR3 region: CASSLGGQGVTEQFF. The CDR3 DNA reads TGCGCCAGCAGCTTGGGGGGACAGGGGGTAACTGAGCAGTTCTTC. The chain has TRBV5-1 and TRBJ2-1; 11 bases line up with TRBD1. The germline gives CDR1 SGHRS, CDR2 YFSETQ. V shed 0 bases and J 9 bases; nucleotides not matched to a gene: 5. The CDR3 length is 15 residues.

This clone was counted a few times. CDR3 region: CASSPWTGKDTIYF. The DNA for the CDR3 is TGTGCCAGCAGCCCCTGGACAGGGAAGGACACCATATATTTT. The V gene is TRBV11-2, the J gene TRBJ1-3; 8 nucleotides agree with TRBD1. Germline CDR1 SGHAT, CDR2 FQNNGV. J gave up 8 bases and V 5 bases, and 8 bases lay outside the gene matches. The CDR3 totals 14 residues.

This clone showed up just a few times. The chain joins TRBV9 to TRBJ1-2; tentative D call: TRBD1 (5 bases). Per germline, CDR1 SGDLS and CDR2 YYNGEE. This CDR3 region has 13 residues. V gave up 3 bases and J gave up 4 bases, with 10 bases separating them. CDR3 loop: CASSDSGTYGYTF. DNA of the CDR3: TGTGCCAGCAGCGACAGCGGGACCTATGGCTACACCTTC.

The chain recombines TRBV29-1 with TRBJ2-5; D might be TRBD2 (5 bases). The CDR3 has 11 residues. Germline loops: CDR1 SQVTM, CDR2 ANQGSEA. V gave up 2 bases and J gave up 9 bases, with 10 bases separating them. The CDR3 region is CSVEILEAQYF. As DNA, the CDR3 is TGCAGCGTTGAAATCTTGGAGGCCCAGTACTTC.

The chain uses TRBV5-1 and TRBJ2-7, with D possibly TRBD2 on 6 matching bases. V was pared by 0 bases and J by 7 bases, with 11 bases between. The CDR3 extends over 13 amino acids. Germline assignment: CDR1 SGHRS and CDR2 YFSETQ. DNA of the CDR3: TGCGCCAGCAGCTTGGCCGGGGGTAGGGAGCAGTACTTC. It yields the protein CASSLAGGREQYF.

This chain links TRBV7-9 with TRBJ2-1; D is ambiguous. The CDR3 has 12 amino acids. Germline CDR1 and CDR2: SEHNR and FQNEAQ (reference sequence). Between the trimmed V and J ends, which lost 4 bases and 7 bases, there was a span of 8 bases. The CDR3 DNA reads TGTGCCAGCAGCTCTGCGCGAAATGAGCAGTTCTTC. Protein: CASSSARNEQFF.

This CDR3 is CAWSVQEGGEQYF. The CDR3, as DNA: TGTGCCTGGAGTGTACAGGAGGGCGGGGAGCAGTACTTC. This chain links TRBV30 with TRBJ2-7, with D possibly matching TRBD2 (6 bases). Germline assignment: CDR1 GTSNPN and CDR2 SVGIG (reference sequence). This CDR3 region has 13 residues. The germline V and J ends were trimmed by 0 bases and 7 bases, with 13 bases remaining between them. Drawing the rest from reference TRBV30 and TRBJ2-7, the complete variable domain is SQTIHQWPATLVQPVGSPLSLECTVEGTSNPNLYWYRQAAGRGLQLLFYSVGIGQISSEVPQNLSASRPQDRQFILSSKKLLLSDSGFYLCAWSVQEGGEQYFGPGTRLTVT.